Listed here are 25 T cell receptor beta chains from one sample, sequenced in a study of shared clonotypes between healthy human individuals. Profiled with immunoSEQ multiplex PCR; TCRdb holds only in-frame clones, not every one. The repertoire has millions of clones, roughly 93% of them found once; the top ten carry approximately 0.4%. The sample consisted of naive CD4+ T cells from PBMCs. The subset is: CD45RA+ positively selected. The source is a man younger than 35 in good health. Some clones in this sample may be carry-over from other donors' samples.

The chain recombines TRBV5-6 with TRBJ2-7; 12 bases match TRBD2. The junction had 5 bases not matched to a gene; V was cut back by 1 base and J by 3 bases. The CDR3 has 16 residues. Germline CDR1 SGHDT, CDR2 YYEEEE. The CDR3 DNA follows: TGTGCCAGCAGCTTGTACGAGACTAGCGGGAGCTACGAGCAGTACTTC. Protein: CASSLYETSGSYEQYF.

About this clone itself: This same CDR3 is encoded by further DNA sequences in the sample. The chain has TRBV7-9 and TRBJ2-7, with D tentatively TRBD1 (5 bases). V was trimmed by 0 bases and J by 4 bases, leaving 7 bases between them. The CDR3 totals 13 residues. The germline gives CDR1 SEHNR, CDR2 FQNEAQ (reference sequence). The CDR3 sequence is CASSLAQGYEQYF. CDR3 DNA sequence: TGTGCCAGCAGCTTAGCGCAGGGATACGAGCAGTACTTC.

This clone is a singleton in its sample. The chain joins TRBV6-1 to TRBJ1-2, with a tentative D call TRBD1 (5 bases). The V and J ends lost 5 bases and 4 bases respectively, with 14 bases between them. The CDR3 sequence is 14 residues long. Looked up from germline, CDR1 is MNHNS and CDR2 is SASEGT. CDR3 coding DNA: TGTGCCAGCAGTTCTCGGGGCATAGTCTATGGCTACACCTTC. This codes for CASSSRGIVYGYTF.

This clone occurred once. The CDR3 loop reads CASSQEFRGGNQPQHF. CDR3 bases: TGCGCCAGCAGCCAAGAATTCAGGGGGGGCAATCAGCCCCAGCATTTT. The chain recombines TRBV4-1 with TRBJ1-5, with 7 bases fitting TRBD1. CDR3 length: 16 amino acids. J lost 2 bases, V lost 0 bases, and 4 bases had no gene match. Germline V gene lookup returns CDR1 MGHRA and CDR2 YSYEKL.

The rearrangement uses TRBV18 and TRBJ2-3; 7 bases fit TRBD1. The V gene's germline CDR1 is KGHSH and CDR2 LQKENI. Losses at the gene ends were 5 bases for V and 4 bases for J; bases not matched to a gene: 3. This CDR3 is 13 amino acids long. CDR3 nucleotide sequence: TGTGCCAGCTCATATACAGGGGCAGATACGCAGTATTTT. Amino acid sequence: CASSYTGADTQYF.

The CDR3 DNA is TGTGCCAGCAGGGGCGGTCTTCCTTCTGGAAACACCATATATTTT. It translates to CASRGGLPSGNTIYF. The chain recombines TRBV28 with TRBJ1-3; D gene ambiguous. CDR1 and CDR2 from the germline V gene are MDHEN and SYDVKM. This CDR3 spans 15 amino acids. The V and J ends lost 6 bases and 1 base respectively, with 13 bases between them.

This sequence joins TRBV4-3 and TRBJ1-2; D is unresolved. This CDR3 has 14 residues. From germline, CDR1 is LGHNA and CDR2 YSLEER. V was cut by 1 base and J by 1 base, with 7 bases left in between. CDR3 region: CASSQVSNNYGYTF. The CDR3 DNA reads TGCGCCAGCAGCCAAGTTTCTAATAACTATGGCTACACCTTC.

This clone was seen only once. The chain employs TRBV9 and TRBJ2-5; D not resolved. The germline gives CDR1 SGDLS, CDR2 YYNGEE. CDR3 size: 13 residues. V dropped 1 base and J dropped 1 base, with 5 bases sitting between them. CDR3 nucleotide sequence: TGTGCCAGCAGCGTACAGCTCCAAGAGACCCAGTACTTC. It encodes CASSVQLQETQYF.

A single count supports this clone. The chain combines TRBV5-4 with TRBJ1-5; maybe TRBD1 (6 bases). The CDR3 contains 16 residues. CDR1 is SGHNT, CDR2 YYREEE, per germline (reference sequence). Trimming took off 4 bases at V and 0 bases at J, with 14 bases between the two ends. CDR3 sequence reads: CASSPSWGASNQPQHF. CDR3 sequence (DNA): TGTGCCAGCAGCCCGTCTTGGGGGGCTAGCAATCAGCCCCAGCATTTT.

The chain carries TRBV5-4 and TRBJ2-3; a possible D gene is TRBD2 (6 bases). The CDR3 consists of 14 residues. Per germline, CDR1 SGHNT and CDR2 YYREEE (reference sequence). The ends were cut back, 5 bases at V and 3 bases at J, with 13 bases in the middle. CDR3 in DNA: TGTGCCAGCAGACCTTACCGGGGGACAGATACGCAGTATTTT. It is translated as CASRPYRGTDTQYF.

The chain links TRBV19 to TRBJ1-1; D call uncertain. CDR1 and CDR2 (germline): LNHDA, SQIVND (reference sequence). Trimming pared 10 bases from V and 4 bases from J, leaving 13 bases between. CDR3 length: 12 amino acids. CDR3 nucleotide sequence: TGTGCCACCCGAACCCGGGGCACTGAAGCTTTCTTT. This translates into CATRTRGTEAFF.

The chain joins TRBV7-9 to TRBJ1-5; the D is unclear. There are 12 residues in the CDR3. V was clipped by 4 bases and J by 10 bases, with 11 bases between them. The germline CDR1 and CDR2 sequences are SEHNR and FQNEAQ (reference sequence). CDR3 sequence reads: CASSYTGGPQHF. CDR3 nucleotide sequence: TGTGCCAGCAGCTATACGGGAGGCCCCCAGCATTTT.

The genes are TRBV15 and TRBJ2-7; 14 positions match TRBD2. The CDR3 has 18 amino acids. Germline V CDR1 and CDR2: LNHNV, YYDKDF (reference sequence). V shed 1 base, J shed 5 bases, and the junction held 10 bases outside the gene matches. The CDR3: CATSRGGGLAGERNEQYF. CDR3 DNA sequence: TGTGCCACCAGCAGAGGAGGGGGACTAGCGGGAGAGAGGAACGAGCAGTACTTC.

J is TRBJ2-1 and V is TRBV30, with D possibly matching TRBD2 (5 bases). From germline, CDR1 is GTSNPN and CDR2 SVGIG (reference sequence). This CDR3 is 13 amino acids long. Trimming removed 1 base from V and 6 bases from J, with 10 bases in between. The CDR3 protein is CAWSGQGGNEQFF. The CDR3 DNA reads as TGTGCCTGGAGTGGTCAAGGAGGCAATGAGCAGTTCTTC.

Regarding this clone: This sample includes further DNA sequences coding for the same CDR3. J is TRBJ2-1 and V is TRBV5-1; 10 bases line up with TRBD2. The CDR3 is made up of 13 amino acids. V trimming: 7 bases; J trimming: 3 bases; junction bases outside the gene matches: 1. Germline V CDR1 and CDR2: SGHRS, YFSETQ. CDR3 in amino acids: CASRTSGYNEQFF. The CDR3 nucleotides read TGCGCCAGCCGGACTAGCGGCTACAATGAGCAGTTCTTC.

V usage is TRBV4-1 and J usage is TRBJ2-1; D call uncertain. Trimming stripped 0 bases from V and 9 bases from J, with 12 bases between. Germline CDR1 reads MGHRA; CDR2 reads YSYEKL. The length of the CDR3 is 14 residues. In nucleotides, the CDR3 is TGCGCCAGCAGCCAAGACCCCTTCGGTACTGAGCAGTTCTTC. Translated, it gives CASSQDPFGTEQFF.

This clone has only one observation. The V and J genes are TRBV6-6 and TRBJ2-1; maybe TRBD2 (5 bases). The CDR3 runs 14 residues. V was cut by 6 bases and J by 1 base, with 10 bases left in between. CDR1 and CDR2 (germline): MNHNY, SVGAGI (reference sequence). CDR3 in amino acids: CASRSGGSYNEQFF. CDR3 coding DNA: TGTGCCAGCAGGTCGGGCGGGTCCTACAATGAGCAGTTCTTC.

This clone occurred a few times. V gene TRBV5-4 combines with J gene TRBJ1-1; 9 bases are a match to TRBD1. Trimming at V came to 5 bases and at J to 7 bases, leaving 9 bases not matched to a gene. The germline gives CDR1 SGHNT, CDR2 YYREEE (reference sequence). This CDR3 has 14 residues. CDR3 DNA: TGTGCCAGCAGTCGAGCCGGGACAGGGCTTGAAGCTTTCTTT. The encoded protein is CASSRAGTGLEAFF.

This chain connects TRBV6-5 to TRBJ2-5; D is undetermined. Germline values: CDR1 MNHEY, CDR2 SVGAGI. This CDR3 is 14 amino acids long. Trimming removed 0 bases from V and 7 bases from J, with 12 bases in between. The CDR3 DNA sequence: TGTGCCAGCAGTTACTCGAGAGAAACGGTGACCCAGTACTTC. Protein sequence: CASSYSRETVTQYF.

Here the CDR3 reads CASSNGGLAYNEQFF. The DNA for the CDR3 is TGTGCCAGCAGCAACGGGGGACTAGCCTACAATGAGCAGTTCTTC. The V and J genes are TRBV27 and TRBJ2-1, with 8 bases fitting TRBD2. This CDR3 contains 15 residues. Trimming cost V 6 bases and J 2 bases; bases outside gene matches: 6. Per the germline V gene, CDR1 is MNHEY and CDR2 is SMNVEV (reference sequence).

The chain recombines TRBV19 with TRBJ2-3; 9 bases agree with TRBD2. The CDR3 loop spans 15 amino acids. Germline values: CDR1 LNHDA, CDR2 SQIVND (reference sequence). V shed 8 bases and J 6 bases; nucleotides not matched to a gene: 12. The CDR3 DNA reads TGTGCCAGTGGAGCGGCGGGAGGGCCATCCGATACGCAGTATTTT. Protein: CASGAAGGPSDTQYF.

The V and J genes are TRBV19 and TRBJ1-1, with D tentatively TRBD1 (6 bases). CDR3 length: 14 residues. Trimming shortened V by 4 bases and J by 3 bases, and 12 bases separated the two germline ends. The germline CDR1 and CDR2 sequences are LNHDA and SQIVND (reference sequence). The CDR3 sequence: CASSTNYRDTEAFF. The DNA for the CDR3 is TGTGCCAGTAGTACCAACTACAGGGACACTGAAGCTTTCTTT.

The chain carries TRBV27 and TRBJ2-2; the D is unclear. Germline CDR1 is MNHEY and CDR2 is SMNVEV (reference sequence). CDR3 length: 15 amino acids. V lost 6 bases and J lost 2, with 13 bases in between. The CDR3 DNA reads TGTGCCAGCAGCCAAGACTGGGGAAACACCGGGGAGCTGTTTTTT. Translating gives CASSQDWGNTGELFF.

The chain is built from TRBV10-3 and TRBJ2-2; D gene unclear. Germline CDR1 reads ENHRY; CDR2 reads SYGVKD. Trimming cost V 5 bases and J 1 base, with 5 bases left between them. The CDR3 loop spans 13 amino acids. The CDR3 is CAISPQNTGELFF. The CDR3 nucleotides are TGTGCCATCAGTCCCCAGAACACCGGGGAGCTGTTTTTT.

Here the CDR3 reads CASSLKGGGSGELFF. The CDR3 bases are TGTGCCAGCAGCTTAAAGGGCGGCGGCTCCGGGGAGCTGTTTTTT. This sequence joins TRBV7-3 and TRBJ2-2; the D is unclear. The CDR3 runs to 15 residues. Germline assignment: CDR1 SGHTA and CDR2 FQGTGA. Trimming stripped 1 base from V and 6 bases from J, with 12 bases between.